Reported below is one T cell receptor (beta chain). Its antigen is not known. The data belong to a study of PD-L1 blockade in urothelial cancer. Study-level background: Blood underwent analysis 3 weeks (second dose) and 6 weeks after treatment began. Among blood samples, the median T cell count was around 150,000.

The V end lost 0 bases, the J end lost 8 bases, and 13 bases lay between the germline ends. The germline V gene has CDR1 SQVTM and CDR2 ANQGSEA. This CDR3 comprises 13 residues. Synthetic TCR analog templates were added to each PCR reaction. TCRdb keeps only in-frame clones here, not all; method: immunoSEQ multiplex PCR. The sample includes some 84,000 clones, 82% seen only once; the top ten take around a tenth. Whole-study results and caveats: Blood clones associated with the tumor expanded more at 3 weeks in durable-benefit patients.

Sequences were derived from PBMCs, sampled around atezolizumab (anti-PD-L1) treatment. The V call is TRBV29-1, the J call TRBJ1-2; perhaps TRBD1 as D (6 bases). The sequence derives from an older man with urothelial cancer. The CDR3 DNA reads TGCAGCGTTGAAGATCGACGAGGGGGAGGCTACACCTTC. This gives the protein CSVEDRRGGGYTF.